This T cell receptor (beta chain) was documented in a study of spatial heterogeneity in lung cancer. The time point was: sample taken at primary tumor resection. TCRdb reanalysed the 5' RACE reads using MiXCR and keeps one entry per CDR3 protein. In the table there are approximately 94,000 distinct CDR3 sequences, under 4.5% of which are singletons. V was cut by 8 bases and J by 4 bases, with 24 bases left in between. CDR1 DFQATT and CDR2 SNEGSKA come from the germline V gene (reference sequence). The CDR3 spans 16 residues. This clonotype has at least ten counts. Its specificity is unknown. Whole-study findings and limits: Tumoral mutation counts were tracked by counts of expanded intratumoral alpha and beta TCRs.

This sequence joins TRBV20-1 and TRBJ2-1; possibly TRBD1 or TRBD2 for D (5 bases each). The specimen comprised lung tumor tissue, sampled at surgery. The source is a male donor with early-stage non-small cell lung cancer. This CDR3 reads CSPNLVGGVGYNEQFF. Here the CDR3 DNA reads TGCAGTCCCAACCTGGTTGGGGGAGTTGGGTACAATGAGCAGTTCTTC.